What follows describes a single T cell receptor beta chain. Its antigen remains unidentified. It has no much larger one-base neighbor in the sample; base qualities were not kept. TCRbeta CDR3 regions were amplified from genomic DNA by means of the immunoSEQ Assay, a bias-controlled multiplex PCR. Per the original workflow: The number of nucleated cells in each sample was estimated from the amplification of reference gene primers within the assay. Sequence reads were collapsed and filtered to measure the absolute abundance of every unique TCRbeta CDR3 rearrangement. Productive Simpson clonality was computed per sample as the square root of Simpson's diversity index over productive rearrangements. What TCRdb holds here is the immuneACCESS table cut down to in-frame rearrangements. Part of the clones is not present; checked against another copy, under half of the missing clones reflect an unresolved V gene, and the others are unexplained. V and J calls and clone size are copied from that table; D and trimming were computed from the DNA. The sample records about 64,000 clones, approximately 78% of which are singletons. The ten most abundant clones make up 10% to 15% of the sample.

This entry comes from a study of blood T cell repertoires in COVID-19 (dated by TCRdb to between 2020 and 2021). Broadly, across the study: Samples covering the acute and convalescent phases of COVID-19 were provided by collaborators in the United States, Italy and Spain. Samples came from the ongoing ImmuneRACE study (first 160 participants) plus 1,254 subjects from 6 global collaborators. Sample metadata almost always included a de-identified subject ID, COVID-19 status, age in years and sex. Where available, HLA class I and class II types were obtained from metadata supplied by the sample provider rather than from assay-based typing. Subjects who had been exposed to COVID-19, were actively infected with it, or had recovered from it provided the deeply sampled blood TCRbeta repertoires that made up the dataset. The repertoires were made available in a free public database intended to serve as a resource for research on the immune response to SARS-CoV-2. The prospective study material was composed of cDNA or gDNA derived from T cells, B-cell-depleted T cells, or PBMCs. The investigation overall reported the following: The amount of clinical and demographic metadata varied by source and participant and was provided uncurated.

Each collaborating institution followed its own protocols to collect whole blood in K2EDTA tubes. For TCRbeta analysis, collaborators shipped samples as frozen whole blood, isolated PBMCs, or DNA extracted from either of those sample types. Trimming leaves V shorter by 6 bases and J shorter by 1 base, with the junction holding 10 bases beyond the gene matches. CDR1 and CDR2, looked up from the germline V gene (reference sequence), are LNHNV and YYDKDF. The CDR3 measures 17 amino acids from cysteine to phenylalanine. Only the CDR3 DNA is retained, 51 bases long and in frame from the first base. This clonotype was obtained from a human donor in a cohort sampled during active COVID-19. The chain is encoded by TRBV15 joined to TRBJ2-5; 11 nucleotides in the junction match TRBD2. Sequenced sample: peripheral blood. The CDR3: CATRSKYSGGAQETQYF. Read as DNA, the sequence is TGTGCCACCAGGTCCAAATATAGCGGGGGGGCCCAAGAGACCCAGTACTTC. With the portions outside the CDR3 filled from the reference TRBV15 and TRBJ2-5 genes, the complete variable region becomes DAMVIQNPRYQVTQFGKPVTLSCSQTLNHNVMYWYQQKSSQAPKLLFHYYDKDFNNEADTPDNFQSRRPNTSFCFLDIRSPGLGDTAMYLCATRSKYSGGAQETQYFGPGTRLLVL.